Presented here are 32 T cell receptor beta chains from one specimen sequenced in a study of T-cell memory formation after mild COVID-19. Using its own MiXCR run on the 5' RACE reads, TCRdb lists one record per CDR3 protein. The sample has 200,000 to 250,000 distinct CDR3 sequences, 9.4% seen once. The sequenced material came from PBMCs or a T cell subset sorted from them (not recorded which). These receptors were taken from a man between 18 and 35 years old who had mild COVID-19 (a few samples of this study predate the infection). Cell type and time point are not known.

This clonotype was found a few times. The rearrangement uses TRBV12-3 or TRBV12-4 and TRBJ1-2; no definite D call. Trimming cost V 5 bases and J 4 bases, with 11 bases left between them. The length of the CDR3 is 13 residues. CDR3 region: CASSRGRGYGYTF. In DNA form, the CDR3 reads TGTGCCAGCAGTCGCGGGAGAGGCTATGGCTACACCTTC.

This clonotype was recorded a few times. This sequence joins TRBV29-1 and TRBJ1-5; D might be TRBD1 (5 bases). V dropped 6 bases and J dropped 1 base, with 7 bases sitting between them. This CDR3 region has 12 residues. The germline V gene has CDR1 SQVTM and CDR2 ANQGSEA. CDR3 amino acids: CSVRDSNQPQHF. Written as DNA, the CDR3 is TGCAGCGTCCGGGACAGCAATCAGCCCCAGCATTTT. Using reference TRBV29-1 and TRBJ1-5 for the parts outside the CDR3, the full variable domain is SAVISQKPSRDICQRGTSLTIQCQVDSQVTMMFWYRQQPGQSLTLIATANQGSEATYESGFVIDKFPISRPNLTFSTLTVSNMSPEDSSIYLCSVRDSNQPQHFGDGTRLSIL.

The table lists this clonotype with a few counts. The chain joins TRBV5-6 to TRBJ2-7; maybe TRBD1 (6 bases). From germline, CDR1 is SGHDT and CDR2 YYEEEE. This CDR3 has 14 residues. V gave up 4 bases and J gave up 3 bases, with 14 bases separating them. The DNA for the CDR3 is TGTGCCAGCAGCATCCAGGGGCCGAGCTACGAGCAGTACGTC. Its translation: CASSIQGPSYEQYV.

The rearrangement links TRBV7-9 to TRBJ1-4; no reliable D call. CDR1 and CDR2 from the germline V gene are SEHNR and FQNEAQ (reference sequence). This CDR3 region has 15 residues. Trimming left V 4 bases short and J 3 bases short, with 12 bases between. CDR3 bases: TGTGCCAGCAGCTACCTAGAAGGTGCTAATGAAAAACTGTTTTTT. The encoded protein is CASSYLEGANEKLFF.

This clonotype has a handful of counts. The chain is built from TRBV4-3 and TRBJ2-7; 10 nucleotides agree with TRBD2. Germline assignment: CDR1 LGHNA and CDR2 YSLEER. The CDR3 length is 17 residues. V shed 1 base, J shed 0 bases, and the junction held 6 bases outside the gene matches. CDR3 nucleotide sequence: TGCGCCAGCAGCCAAGGTCTAGCGGGGGCGAGCTCCTACGAGCAGTACTTC. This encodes CASSQGLAGASSYEQYF.

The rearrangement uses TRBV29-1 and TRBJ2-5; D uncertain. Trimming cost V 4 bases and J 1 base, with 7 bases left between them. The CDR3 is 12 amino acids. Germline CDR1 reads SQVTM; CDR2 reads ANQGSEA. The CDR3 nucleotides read TGCAGCGTTGGCGCAGCCCAAGAGACCCAGTACTTC. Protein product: CSVGAAQETQYF.

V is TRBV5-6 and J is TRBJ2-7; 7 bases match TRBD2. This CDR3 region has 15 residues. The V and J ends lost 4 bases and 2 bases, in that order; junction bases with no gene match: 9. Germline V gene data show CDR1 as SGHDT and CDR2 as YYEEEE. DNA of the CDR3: TGTGCCAGCAGCACCCTGCGGGGGAACCCCTACGAGCAGTACTTC. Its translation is CASSTLRGNPYEQYF.

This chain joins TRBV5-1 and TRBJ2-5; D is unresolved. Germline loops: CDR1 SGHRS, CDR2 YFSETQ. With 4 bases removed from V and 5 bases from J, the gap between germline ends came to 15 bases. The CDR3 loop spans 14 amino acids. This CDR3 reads CASSDPSLGETQYF. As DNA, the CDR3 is TGCGCCAGCAGCGACCCTTCCCTAGGGGAGACCCAGTACTTC.

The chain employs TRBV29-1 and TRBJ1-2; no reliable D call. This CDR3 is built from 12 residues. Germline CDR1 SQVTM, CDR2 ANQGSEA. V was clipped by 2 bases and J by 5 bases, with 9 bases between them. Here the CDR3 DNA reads TGCAGCGTTGAACGACGGAGTTATGGCTACACCTTC. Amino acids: CSVERRSYGYTF.

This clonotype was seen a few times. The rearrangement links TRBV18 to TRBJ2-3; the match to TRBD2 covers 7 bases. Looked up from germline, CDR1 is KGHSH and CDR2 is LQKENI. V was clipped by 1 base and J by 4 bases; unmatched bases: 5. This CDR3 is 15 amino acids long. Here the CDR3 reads CASSPLGLDADTQYF. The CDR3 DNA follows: TGTGCCAGCTCACCACTAGGACTAGACGCAGATACGCAGTATTTT.

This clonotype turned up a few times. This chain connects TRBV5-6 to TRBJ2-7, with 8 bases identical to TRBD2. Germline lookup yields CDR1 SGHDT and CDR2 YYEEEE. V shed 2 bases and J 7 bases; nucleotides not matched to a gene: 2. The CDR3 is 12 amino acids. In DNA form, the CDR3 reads TGTGCCAGCAGCTTTCCGGGGGGGGAGCAGTACTTC. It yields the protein CASSFPGGEQYF. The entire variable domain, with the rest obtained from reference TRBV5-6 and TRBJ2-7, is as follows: DAGVTQSPTHLIKTRGQQVTLRCSPKSGHDTVSWYQQALGQGPQFIFQYYEEEERQRGNFPDRFSGHQFPNYSSELNVNALLLGDSALYLCASSFPGGEQYFGPGTRLTVT.

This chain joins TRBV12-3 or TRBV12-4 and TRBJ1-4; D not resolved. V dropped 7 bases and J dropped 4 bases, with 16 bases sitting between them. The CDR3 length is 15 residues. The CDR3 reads CASTKIQCFNEKLFF. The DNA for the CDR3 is TGTGCCAGCACCAAGATACAGTGTTTTAATGAAAAACTGTTTTTT.

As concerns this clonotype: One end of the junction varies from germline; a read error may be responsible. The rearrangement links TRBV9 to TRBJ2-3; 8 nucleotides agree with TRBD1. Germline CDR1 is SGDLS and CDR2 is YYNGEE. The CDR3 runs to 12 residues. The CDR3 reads CASSEFPGQEHF. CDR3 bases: TGTGCCAGCAGCGAGTTTCCGGGACAGGAACATTTT. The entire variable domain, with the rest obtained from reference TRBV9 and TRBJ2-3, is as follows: DSGVTQTPKHLITATGQRVTLRCSPRSGDLSVYWYQQSLDQGLQFLIQYYNGEERAKGNILERFSAQQFPDLHSELNLSSLELGDSALYFCASSEFPGQEHFGPGTRLTVL.

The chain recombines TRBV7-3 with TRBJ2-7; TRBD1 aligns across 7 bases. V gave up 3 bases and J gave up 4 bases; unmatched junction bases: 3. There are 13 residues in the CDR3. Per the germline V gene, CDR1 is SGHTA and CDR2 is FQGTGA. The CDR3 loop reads CASSFWTGYEQYF. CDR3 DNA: TGTGCCAGCAGCTTTTGGACAGGTTACGAGCAGTACTTC.

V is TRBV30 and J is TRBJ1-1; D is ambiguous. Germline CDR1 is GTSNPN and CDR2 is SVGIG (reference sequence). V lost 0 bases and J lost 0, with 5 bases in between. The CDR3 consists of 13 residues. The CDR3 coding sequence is TGTGCCTGGAGTGTACTCCTGAACACTGAAGCTTTCTTT. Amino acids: CAWSVLLNTEAFF.

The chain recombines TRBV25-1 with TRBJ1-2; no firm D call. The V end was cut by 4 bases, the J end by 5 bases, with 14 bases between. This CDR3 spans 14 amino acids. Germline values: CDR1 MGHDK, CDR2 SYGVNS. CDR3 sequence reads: CASSARVQGYGYTF. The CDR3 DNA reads TGTGCCAGCAGTGCGAGGGTACAAGGATATGGCTACACCTTC.

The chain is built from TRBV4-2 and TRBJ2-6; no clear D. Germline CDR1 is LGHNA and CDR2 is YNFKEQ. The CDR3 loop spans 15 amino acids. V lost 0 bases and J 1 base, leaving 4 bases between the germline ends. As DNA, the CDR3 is TGTGCCAGCAGCCAAGAGCTGTCTGGGGCCAACGTCCTGACTTTC. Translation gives CASSQELSGANVLTF.

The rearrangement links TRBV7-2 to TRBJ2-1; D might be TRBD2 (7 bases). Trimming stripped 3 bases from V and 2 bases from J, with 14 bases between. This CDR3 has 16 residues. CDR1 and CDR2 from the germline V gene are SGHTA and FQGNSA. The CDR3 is CASSLVKGGAYNEQFF. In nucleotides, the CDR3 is TGTGCCAGCAGCTTGGTGAAAGGGGGGGCCTACAATGAGCAGTTCTTC.

The CDR3 sequence is CASSTVRTGISYNEQFF. As DNA, the CDR3 is TGTGCCAGCAGTACCGTTCGGACAGGGATCTCCTACAATGAGCAGTTCTTC. The rearrangement links TRBV28 to TRBJ2-1; 8 positions agree with TRBD1. This CDR3 has 17 residues. The trim removed 5 bases at V and 0 bases at J, leaving 9 bases unmatched. Germline CDR1 is MDHEN and CDR2 is SYDVKM.

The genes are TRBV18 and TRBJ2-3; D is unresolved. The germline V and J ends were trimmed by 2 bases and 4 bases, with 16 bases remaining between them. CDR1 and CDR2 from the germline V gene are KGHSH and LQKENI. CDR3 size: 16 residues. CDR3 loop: CASSPSVVRFSDTQYF. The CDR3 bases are TGTGCCAGCTCACCATCAGTTGTCAGGTTCTCAGATACGCAGTATTTT.

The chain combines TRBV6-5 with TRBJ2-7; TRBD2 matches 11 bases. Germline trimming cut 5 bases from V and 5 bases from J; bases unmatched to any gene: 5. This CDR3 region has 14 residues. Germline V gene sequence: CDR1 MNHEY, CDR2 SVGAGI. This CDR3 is CASSKLAGDNEQYF. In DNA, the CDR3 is TGTGCCAGCAGTAAACTAGCGGGGGACAACGAGCAGTACTTC.

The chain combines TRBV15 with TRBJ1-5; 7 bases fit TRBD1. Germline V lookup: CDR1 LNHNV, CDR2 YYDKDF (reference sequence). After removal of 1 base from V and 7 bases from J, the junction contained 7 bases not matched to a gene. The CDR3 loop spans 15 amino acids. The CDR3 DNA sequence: TGTGCCACCAGCAGAGCGACAGGGAGATACCAGCCCCAGCATTTT. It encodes CATSRATGRYQPQHF.

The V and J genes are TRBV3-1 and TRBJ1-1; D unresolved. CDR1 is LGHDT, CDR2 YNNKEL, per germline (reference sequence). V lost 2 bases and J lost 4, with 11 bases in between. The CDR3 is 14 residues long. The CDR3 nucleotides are TGTGCCAGCAGCCAACTTCCTGGAGGCACTGAAGCTTTCTTT. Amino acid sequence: CASSQLPGGTEAFF.

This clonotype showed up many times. Here the CDR3 reads CSAPRQGAITEAFF. The CDR3 DNA reads as TGCAGTGCTCCTCGACAGGGGGCGATTACTGAAGCTTTCTTT. V usage is TRBV20-1 and J usage is TRBJ1-1; 10 bases line up with TRBD1. This CDR3 contains 14 residues. Germline assignment: CDR1 DFQATT and CDR2 SNEGSKA (reference sequence). V was pared by 5 bases and J by 5 bases, with 8 bases of the junction left unmatched.

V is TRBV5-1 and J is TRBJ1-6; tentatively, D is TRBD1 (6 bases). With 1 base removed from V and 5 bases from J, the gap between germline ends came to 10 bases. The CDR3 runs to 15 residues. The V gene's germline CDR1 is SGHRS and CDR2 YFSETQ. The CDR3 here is CASSLTRGHNSPLHF. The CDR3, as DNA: TGCGCCAGCAGCTTGACCCGGGGGCATAATTCACCCCTCCACTTT.

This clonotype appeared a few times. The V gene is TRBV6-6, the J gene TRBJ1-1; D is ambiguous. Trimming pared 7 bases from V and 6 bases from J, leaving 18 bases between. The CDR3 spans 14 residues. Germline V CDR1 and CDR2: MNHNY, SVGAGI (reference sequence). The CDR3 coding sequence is TGTGCCAGCATCGTGTCATCAACAGAGGCTGAAGCTTTCTTT. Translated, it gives CASIVSSTEAEAFF.

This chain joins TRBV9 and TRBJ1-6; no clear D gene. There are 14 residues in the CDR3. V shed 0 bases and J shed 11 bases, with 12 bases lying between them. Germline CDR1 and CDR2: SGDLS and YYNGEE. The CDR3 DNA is TGTGCCAGCAGCGTAGCTCGTGGAGGAGCACCCCTCCACTTT. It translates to CASSVARGGAPLHF.

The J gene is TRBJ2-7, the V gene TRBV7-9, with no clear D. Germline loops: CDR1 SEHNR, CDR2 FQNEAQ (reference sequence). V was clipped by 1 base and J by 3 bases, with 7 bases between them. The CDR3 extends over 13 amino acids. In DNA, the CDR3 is TGTGCCAGCAGCTTAGAACGGAGCTACGAGCAGTACTTC. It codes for CASSLERSYEQYF.

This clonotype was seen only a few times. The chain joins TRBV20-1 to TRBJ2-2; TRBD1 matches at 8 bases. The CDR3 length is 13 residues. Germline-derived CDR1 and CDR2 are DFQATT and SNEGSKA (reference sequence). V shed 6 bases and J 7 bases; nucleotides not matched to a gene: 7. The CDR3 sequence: CSASQGGYGELFF. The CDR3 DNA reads TGCAGTGCCTCACAGGGGGGATACGGGGAGCTGTTTTTT.

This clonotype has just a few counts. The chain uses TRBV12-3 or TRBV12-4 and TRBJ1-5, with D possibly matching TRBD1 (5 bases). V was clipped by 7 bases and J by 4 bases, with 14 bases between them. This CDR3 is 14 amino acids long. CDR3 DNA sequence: TGTGCCAGCATAAACGGCAGGGCTAATCAGCCCCAGCATTTT. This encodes CASINGRANQPQHF.

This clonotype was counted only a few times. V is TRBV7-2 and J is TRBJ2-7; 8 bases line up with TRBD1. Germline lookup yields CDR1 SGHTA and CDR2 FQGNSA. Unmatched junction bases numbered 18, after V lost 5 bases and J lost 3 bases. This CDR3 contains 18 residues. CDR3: CASSRTLAGDRGDYEQYF. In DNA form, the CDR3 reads TGTGCCAGCAGCCGAACCCTAGCAGGAGACAGGGGTGACTACGAGCAGTACTTC.

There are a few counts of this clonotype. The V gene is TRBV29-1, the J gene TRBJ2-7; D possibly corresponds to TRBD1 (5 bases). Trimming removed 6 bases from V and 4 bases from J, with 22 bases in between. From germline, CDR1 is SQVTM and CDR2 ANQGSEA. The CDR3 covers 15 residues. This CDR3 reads CSVPPPWQGIYEQYV. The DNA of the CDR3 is TGCAGCGTCCCCCCCCCGTGGCAGGGAATATACGAGCAGTACGTC.